The present TCR beta chain was sequenced within a study of response to subunit inactivated influenza vaccine (dated 2018 in TCRdb). Looking at the study overall: To follow how T cells responded to a trivalent subunit inactivated influenza vaccine, the researchers relied on deep quantitative profiling of the T cell receptor repertoire.

V is trimmed back by 5 bases and J by 7 bases, and the junction contains 6 bases that no gene match accounts for. Including cysteine and phenylalanine, the CDR3 has 14 amino acids. CDR3 DNA only is kept here, 42 bases in frame from base 1. As encoded in the germline V gene, CDR1 is SGHTA while CDR2 is FQGNSA. The time point label of this sample denotes: more than 40 days after influenza vaccine administration. General conclusions and limits of the study: The authors suggested that each seasonal influenza vaccination may recruit only a limited number of new T cells.

This clonotype has a handful of counts. The antigen this receptor binds is unknown. Per-base qualities were not stored, and no clone one base away is much larger. Libraries were prepared through RT-PCR. Sequencing instrument: Illumina HiSeq 2500. TCRdb trimmed public reads at Q25 via fastp, called clones via MiXCR and kept in-frame beta chains. CDR3 protein duplicates are merged, each entry listing the most common genes and DNA. This sample holds 540,000 or so distinct CDR3 sequences; 10% to 15% were observed only once. The leading ten clones occupy less than 15% of the sample. Sequenced here: PBMCs from blood, sampled more than 35 days after vaccination. The sequence was obtained from a man aged 50-59 years who received an inactivated influenza vaccine. Donor details come from another sample of the same person, matched by shared clones. The chain links TRBV7-2 with TRBJ1-2; 11 bases in between match TRBD1. DNA sequence: TGTGCCAGCAGCCAAAGTGGGACAGGGGGTGGCTACACCTTC. It translates to CASSQSGTGGGYTF.